Described below is a single T cell receptor beta chain sequence and its context. This record belongs to a study of blood T cell repertoires in COVID-19. Looking at the study overall: Spain, Italy and the United States supplied samples that represented acute and convalescent COVID-19. Sources were T cells, B-cell-depleted T cells, or PBMCs; the material itself was cDNA or gDNA.

Profiling relied on immunoSEQ multiplex PCR, and the TCRdb table lists in-frame clones only, not all of them. The data show about 20,000 clones, 85% to 90% seen once. The CDR3 contains 14 residues. Unmatched junction bases numbered 4, after V lost 6 bases and J lost 3 bases. Per germline, CDR1 MNHEY and CDR2 SVGAGI. This TCR was recovered from a man aged 45-65 years with active COVID-19. The chain employs TRBV6-5 and TRBJ2-1; 8 nucleotides line up with TRBD1. Sample: peripheral blood. The CDR3 spells CASSGTGFYNEQFF. The CDR3, as DNA: TGTGCCAGCAGCGGGACAGGCTTCTACAATGAGCAGTTCTTC.